Presented here are 26 T cell receptor beta chains from one specimen sequenced in a study of cytomegalovirus exposure and HLA in healthy donors. The PCR ran on 60 Vbeta and 13 Jbeta primers. Sequenced by immunoSEQ multiplex PCR; TCRdb stores in-frame clones only, minus some. The repertoire has about 110,000 clones, around three quarters of them found once; the top ten carry around 5.8%. The sample consisted of PBMCs. The receptors were sampled from a woman in her fifties or sixties in good health and CMV-seropositive.

The gene calls are TRBV19 and TRBJ1-1; no firm D call. The germline V gene has CDR1 LNHDA and CDR2 SQIVND (reference sequence). V lost 2 bases and J lost 1, with 5 bases in between. The CDR3 loop spans 13 amino acids. In nucleotides, the CDR3 is TGTGCCAGTAGTATAACACAGAACACTGAAGCTTTCTTT. Amino acids: CASSITQNTEAFF. The full variable domain, completed using reference TRBV19 and TRBJ1-1, is DGGITQSPKYLFRKEGQNVTLSCEQNLNHDAMYWYRQDPGQGLRLIYYSQIVNDFQKGDIAEGYSVSREKKESFPLTVTSAQKNPTAFYLCASSITQNTEAFFGQGTRLTVV.

This clone was seen once. The chain uses TRBV4-1 and TRBJ1-2, with 9 nucleotides matching TRBD1. Germline lookup yields CDR1 MGHRA and CDR2 YSYEKL. This CDR3 has 17 amino acids. The V segment lost 0 bases and the J segment 6 bases; nucleotides outside the gene matches: 11. CDR3: CASSQDLRDRESHGYTF. CDR3 nucleotides: TGCGCCAGCAGCCAAGACCTGCGGGACAGGGAAAGCCATGGCTACACCTTC.

This chain uses TRBV5-4 with TRBJ1-4, with 9 bases aligning to TRBD1. Per germline, CDR1 SGHNT and CDR2 YYREEE (reference sequence). The junction had 6 bases not matched to a gene; V was cut back by 4 bases and J by 8 bases. The CDR3 sequence is 14 residues long. The CDR3 DNA reads as TGTGCCAGCAGCAGGACAGGGGCGGGCGAAAAACTGTTTTTT. Protein product: CASSRTGAGEKLFF.

V is TRBV28 and J is TRBJ2-3; maybe TRBD1 (6 bases). The CDR3 totals 13 residues. Trimming took off 10 bases at V and 1 base at J, with 12 bases between the two ends. Per the germline V gene, CDR1 is MDHEN and CDR2 is SYDVKM. The CDR3 is CATRRQGTDTQYF. DNA of the CDR3: TGTGCCACTCGCCGACAGGGCACAGATACGCAGTATTTT. The full variable domain, completed using reference TRBV28 and TRBJ2-3, is DVKVTQSSRYLVKRTGEKVFLECVQDMDHENMFWYRQDPGLGLRLIYFSYDVKMKEKGDIPEGYSVSREKKERFSLILESASTNQTSMYLCATRRQGTDTQYFGPGTRLTVL.

V is TRBV2 and J is TRBJ2-1, with D possibly being TRBD1 (6 bases). The germline V gene encodes CDR1 SNHLY and CDR2 FYNNEI. V lost 10 bases and J 13 bases, leaving 14 bases between the germline ends. This CDR3 is 10 amino acids long. DNA for the CDR3: TGTGCCACTCAGGACAGACTTCAGTTCTTC. It translates to CATQDRLQFF. Complete variable domain (other parts from reference TRBV2 and TRBJ2-1): EPEVTQTPSHQVTQMGQEVILRCVPISNHLYFYWYRQILGQKVEFLVSFYNNEISEKSEIFDDQFSVERPDGSNFTLKIRSTKLEDSAMYFCATQDRLQFFGPGTRLTVL.

The rearrangement links TRBV27 to TRBJ1-6, with unresolved D. Deletions cut 0 bases from V and 0 bases from J, with 9 bases between. Germline V CDR1 and CDR2: MNHEY, SMNVEV (reference sequence). The CDR3 is made up of 17 amino acids. The CDR3 sequence: CASSLSVRSSYNSPLHF. In DNA, the CDR3 is TGTGCCAGCAGTTTATCCGTCCGGAGCTCCTATAATTCACCCCTCCACTTT.

The rearrangement joins TRBV14 to TRBJ1-1; 7 bases line up with TRBD1. Germline assignment: CDR1 SGHDN and CDR2 FVKESK. The junction had 6 bases not matched to a gene; V was cut back by 7 bases and J by 4 bases. The CDR3 loop spans 13 amino acids. The CDR3 DNA follows: TGTGCCAGCACCTTGCAGGGGGGCACTGAAGCTTTCTTT. This codes for CASTLQGGTEAFF.

This clone has more than one count but fewer than ten. CDR3 DNA sequence: TGTGCCAGCAGCTCCCCGACAATTTATAATTCACCCCTCCACTTT. Its protein is CASSSPTIYNSPLHF. The gene calls are TRBV5-6 and TRBJ1-6, with D unresolved. With 3 bases removed from V and 4 bases from J, the gap between germline ends came to 11 bases. Germline CDR1 SGHDT, CDR2 YYEEEE. The CDR3 loop spans 15 amino acids.

The chain recombines TRBV11-2 with TRBJ1-5; 9 nucleotides align to TRBD1. V was pared by 1 base and J by 6 bases, with 4 bases of the junction left unmatched. There are 15 residues in the CDR3. CDR1 is SGHAT and CDR2 is FQNNGV in the germline V gene. The CDR3 coding sequence is TGTGCCAGCAGCTTAGGGGACAGGGATGCTCAGCCCCAGCATTTT. Its protein product is CASSLGDRDAQPQHF.

J is TRBJ2-7 and V is TRBV28; 8 nucleotides line up with TRBD1. This CDR3 region has 15 residues. V was pared by 7 bases and J by 6 bases, with 14 bases of the junction left unmatched. Germline V lookup: CDR1 MDHEN, CDR2 SYDVKM. In DNA, the CDR3 is TGTGCCAGCACCCAGGGGGCAACGGTTGCTGCCGAGCAGTACTTC. This sequence encodes CASTQGATVAAEQYF.

The rearrangement links TRBV7-9 to TRBJ1-5; D remains unclear. CDR3 length: 13 amino acids. Deletions cut 6 bases from V and 4 bases from J, with 10 bases between. The germline V gene has CDR1 SEHNR and CDR2 FQNEAQ (reference sequence). CDR3 amino acids: CASSGTVNQPQHF. CDR3 nucleotide sequence: TGTGCCAGCAGTGGTACAGTTAATCAGCCCCAGCATTTT.

In DNA, the CDR3 is TGTGCCAGCAGCCCTCGGACAGCCCTCGGCCAGGGCCAAGAGACCCAGTACTTC. It translates to CASSPRTALGQGQETQYF. V usage is TRBV7-8 and J usage is TRBJ2-5; tentative D call: TRBD1 (6 bases). V dropped 5 bases and J dropped 1 base, with 23 bases sitting between them. Germline CDR1 is SGHVS and CDR2 is FQNEAQ. The CDR3 is 18 residues long.

In this sample, this clone turned up a few times. The chain joins TRBV28 to TRBJ1-2; tentative D call: TRBD1 (5 bases). Germline V gives CDR1 MDHEN, CDR2 SYDVKM. V lost 6 bases, J lost 3 bases, and 11 bases lay in between. CDR3 length: 13 residues. The CDR3 nucleotides are TGTGCCAGCAGACAGGAGCCCGACTATGGCTACACCTTC. Translated, it gives CASRQEPDYGYTF.

The V and J genes are TRBV5-1 and TRBJ2-7; possibly TRBD1 for D (5 bases). This CDR3 contains 17 residues. V was trimmed by 2 bases and J by 0 bases, leaving 18 bases between them. Germline lookup yields CDR1 SGHRS and CDR2 YFSETQ. The CDR3 nucleotides are TGCGCCAGCAGCTTATGGGAAAATAGGGGTCGCTCCTACGAGCAGTACTTC. Translation gives CASSLWENRGRSYEQYF.

This clone appeared a few times. The chain carries TRBV6-1 and TRBJ2-7, with a weak D call TRBD2 (5 bases). Germline CDR1 is MNHNS and CDR2 is SASEGT. The V and J ends lost 6 bases and 3 bases respectively, with 15 bases between them. This CDR3 has 14 amino acids. Here the CDR3 reads CASSVGVTVYEQYF. The CDR3 DNA is TGTGCCAGCAGCGTCGGGGTAACAGTCTACGAGCAGTACTTC.

The J gene is TRBJ2-5, the V gene TRBV7-2, with 11 bases matching TRBD1. CDR3 length: 17 amino acids. Germline-derived CDR1 and CDR2 are SGHTA and FQGNSA. The ends lost 5 bases at V and 2 bases at J; junction bases unmatched: 10. The CDR3 nucleotides are TGTGCCAGCAGCCAACAAGGGACAGGGGGTGGTCAAGAGACCCAGTACTTC. Translation gives CASSQQGTGGGQETQYF.

The chain recombines TRBV27 with TRBJ2-2, with D hard to call. CDR1 is MNHEY, CDR2 SMNVEV, per germline (reference sequence). V lost 3 bases and J lost 1, with 9 bases in between. There are 15 residues in the CDR3. This CDR3 reads CASSFYQVNTGELFF. DNA for the CDR3: TGTGCCAGCAGTTTTTACCAGGTGAACACCGGGGAGCTGTTTTTT.

The chain links TRBV2 to TRBJ1-2; D uncertain. This CDR3 contains 14 residues. CDR1 is SNHLY and CDR2 is FYNNEI in the germline V gene. The germline V and J ends were trimmed by 4 bases and 0 bases, with 9 bases remaining between them. CDR3 sequence reads: CASSGGPANYGYTF. In DNA, the CDR3 is TGTGCCAGCAGTGGCGGGCCAGCTAACTATGGCTACACCTTC. Full variable domain (missing parts from reference TRBV2 and TRBJ1-2): EPEVTQTPSHQVTQMGQEVILRCVPISNHLYFYWYRQILGQKVEFLVSFYNNEISEKSEIFDDQFSVERPDGSNFTLKIRSTKLEDSAMYFCASSGGPANYGYTFGSGTRLTVV.

V gene TRBV7-9 combines with J gene TRBJ1-1; possibly TRBD1 for D (6 bases). The CDR3 contains 15 residues. Germline loops: CDR1 SEHNR, CDR2 FQNEAQ (reference sequence). V lost 5 bases to trimming and J lost 1 base, with 14 bases between them. As DNA, the CDR3 is TGTGCCAGCAGCCGACCGGGGGGACAGAACACTGAAGCTTTCTTT. Protein sequence: CASSRPGGQNTEAFF.

This clone was recorded a few times. The J gene is TRBJ1-1, the V gene TRBV6-5; D remains ambiguous. The germline CDR1 and CDR2 sequences are MNHEY and SVGAGI. There are 13 residues in the CDR3. Trimming removed 2 bases from V and 4 bases from J, with 8 bases in between. For the CDR3, the DNA is TGTGCCAGCAGTTACATACATACCACTGAAGCTTTCTTT. Translated: CASSYIHTTEAFF.

The chain recombines TRBV7-2 with TRBJ2-5; 9 nucleotides line up with TRBD2. The V and J ends lost 10 bases and 9 bases, in that order; junction bases with no gene match: 15. CDR1 and CDR2 from the germline V gene are SGHTA and FQGNSA. The CDR3 spans 14 residues. CDR3 sequence reads: CATRAGGARGAQYF. The CDR3 DNA reads as TGTGCCACCCGAGCGGGGGGCGCAAGGGGGGCCCAGTACTTC.

The V gene is TRBV4-1, the J gene TRBJ2-1; 9 nucleotides agree with TRBD2. The CDR3 covers 16 residues. Germline CDR1 reads MGHRA; CDR2 reads YSYEKL. V shed 0 bases, J shed 8 bases, and the junction held 8 bases outside the gene matches. The DNA of the CDR3 is TGCGCCAGCAGCCAAGAAGGCGGGGGGGTTGGTGATGAGCAGTTCTTC. It yields the protein CASSQEGGGVGDEQFF.

The V and J genes are TRBV4-1 and TRBJ1-6; the D gene is possibly TRBD1 (5 bases). The length of the CDR3 is 16 residues. Looked up from germline, CDR1 is MGHRA and CDR2 is YSYEKL. Trimming cost V 4 bases and J 5 bases, with 15 bases left between them. The CDR3 loop reads CASSLGRGTDNSPLHF. The CDR3 DNA is TGCGCCAGCAGCCTCGGCCGGGGGACTGATAATTCACCCCTCCACTTT.

CDR3 sequence reads: CASSTTVNTGELFF. The CDR3 nucleotides are TGTGCCAGCAGTACGACAGTGAACACCGGGGAGCTGTTTTTT. The chain couples TRBV6-1 to TRBJ2-2; D is perhaps TRBD1 (5 bases). Germline V CDR1 and CDR2: MNHNS, SASEGT. V lost 5 bases, J lost 1 base, and 8 bases lay in between. CDR3 size: 14 residues.

The chain carries TRBV27 and TRBJ1-2, with a possible D match to TRBD1 (5 bases). Deletions cut 2 bases from V and 3 bases from J, with 7 bases between. This CDR3 is built from 13 residues. Germline-derived CDR1 and CDR2 are MNHEY and SMNVEV (reference sequence). The CDR3 bases are TGTGCCAGCAGTTTACAGGGTGACTATGGCTACACCTTC. Residues: CASSLQGDYGYTF.

V is TRBV2 and J is TRBJ2-2; 11 nucleotides align to TRBD2. V trimming: 5 bases; J trimming: 2 bases; junction bases outside the gene matches: 1. The germline gives CDR1 SNHLY, CDR2 FYNNEI. The CDR3 covers 15 residues. The CDR3 sequence is CASSLAGGNTGELFF. The CDR3, as DNA: TGTGCCAGCAGTCTAGCGGGGGGAAACACCGGGGAGCTGTTTTTT.